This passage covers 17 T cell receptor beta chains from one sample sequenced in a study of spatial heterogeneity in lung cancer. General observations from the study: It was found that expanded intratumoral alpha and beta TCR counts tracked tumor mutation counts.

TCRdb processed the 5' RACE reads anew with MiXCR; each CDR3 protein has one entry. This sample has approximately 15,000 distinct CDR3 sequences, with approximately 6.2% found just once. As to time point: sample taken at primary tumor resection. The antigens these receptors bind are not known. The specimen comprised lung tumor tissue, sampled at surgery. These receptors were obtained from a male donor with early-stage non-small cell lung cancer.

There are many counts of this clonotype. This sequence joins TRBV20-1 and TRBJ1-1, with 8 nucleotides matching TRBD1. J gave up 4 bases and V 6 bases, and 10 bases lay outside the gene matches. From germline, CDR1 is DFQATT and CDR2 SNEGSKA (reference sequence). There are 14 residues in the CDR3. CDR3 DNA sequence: TGCAGTGCGCGCGACAGGGGTCAGGGCACTGAAGCTTTCTTT. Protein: CSARDRGQGTEAFF.

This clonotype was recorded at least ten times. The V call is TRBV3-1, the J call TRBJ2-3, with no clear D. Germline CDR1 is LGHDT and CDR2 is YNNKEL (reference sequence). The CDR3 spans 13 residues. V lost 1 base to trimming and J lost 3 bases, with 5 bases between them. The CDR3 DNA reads TGTGCCAGCAGCCAAGCCAGGACAGATACGCAGTATTTT. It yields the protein CASSQARTDTQYF.

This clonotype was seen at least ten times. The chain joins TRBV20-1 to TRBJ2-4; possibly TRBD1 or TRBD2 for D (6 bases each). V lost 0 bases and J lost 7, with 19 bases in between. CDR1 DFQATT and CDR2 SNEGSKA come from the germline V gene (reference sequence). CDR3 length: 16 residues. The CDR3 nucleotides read TGCAGTGCTAGAGAGTGGCAGGGGACTCCCGGGAACATTCAGTACTTC. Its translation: CSAREWQGTPGNIQYF.

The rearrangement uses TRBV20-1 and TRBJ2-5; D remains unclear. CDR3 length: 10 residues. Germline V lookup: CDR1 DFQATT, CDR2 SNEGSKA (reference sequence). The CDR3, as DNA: TGCACGGGTTTACGGGAGACCCAGTACTTC. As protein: CTGLRETQYF.

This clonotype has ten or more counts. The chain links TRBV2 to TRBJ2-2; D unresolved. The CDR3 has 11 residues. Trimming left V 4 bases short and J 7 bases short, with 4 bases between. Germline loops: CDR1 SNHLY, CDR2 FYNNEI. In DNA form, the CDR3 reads TGTGCCAGCAGTGGGCTCGGGGAGCTGTTTTTT. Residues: CASSGLGELFF.

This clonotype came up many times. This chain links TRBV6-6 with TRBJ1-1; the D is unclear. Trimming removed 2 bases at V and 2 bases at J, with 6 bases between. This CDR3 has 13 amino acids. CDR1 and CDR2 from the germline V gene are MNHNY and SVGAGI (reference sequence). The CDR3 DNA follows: TGTGCCAGCAGTTACCGGCCCAACACTGAAGCTTTCTTT. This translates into CASSYRPNTEAFF.

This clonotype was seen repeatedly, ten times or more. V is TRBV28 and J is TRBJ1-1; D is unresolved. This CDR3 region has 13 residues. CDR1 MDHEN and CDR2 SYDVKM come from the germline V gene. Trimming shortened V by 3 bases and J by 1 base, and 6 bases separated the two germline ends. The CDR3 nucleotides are TGTGCCAGCAGTTTCCAATCGAACACTGAAGCTTTCTTT. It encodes CASSFQSNTEAFF. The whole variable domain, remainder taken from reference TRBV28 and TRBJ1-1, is DVKVTQSSRYLVKRTGEKVFLECVQDMDHENMFWYRQDPGLGLRLIYFSYDVKMKEKGDIPEGYSVSREKKERFSLILESASTNQTSMYLCASSFQSNTEAFFGQGTRLTVV.

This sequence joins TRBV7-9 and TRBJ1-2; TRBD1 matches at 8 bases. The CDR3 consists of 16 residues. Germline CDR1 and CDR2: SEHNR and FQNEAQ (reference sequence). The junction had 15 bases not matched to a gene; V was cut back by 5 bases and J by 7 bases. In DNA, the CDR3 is TGTGCCAGCAGCCACCCCGCAAGGACAGGGTTCTCTGGCTACACCTTC. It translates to CASSHPARTGFSGYTF.

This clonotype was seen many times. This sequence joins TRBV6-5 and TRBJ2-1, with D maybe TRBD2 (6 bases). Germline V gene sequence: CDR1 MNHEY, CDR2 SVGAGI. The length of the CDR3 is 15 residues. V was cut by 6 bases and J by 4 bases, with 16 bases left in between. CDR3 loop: CASSPTGEGYNEQFF. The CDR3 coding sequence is TGTGCCAGCAGCCCTACGGGAGAAGGTTACAATGAGCAGTTCTTC.

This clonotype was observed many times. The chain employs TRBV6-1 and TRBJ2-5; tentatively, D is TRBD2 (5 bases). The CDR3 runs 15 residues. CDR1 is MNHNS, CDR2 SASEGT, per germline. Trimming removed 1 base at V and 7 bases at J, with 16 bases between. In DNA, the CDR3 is TGTGCCAGCAGTGAAGTGACGAGGAGGACCGCGACCCAGTACTTC. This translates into CASSEVTRRTATQYF.

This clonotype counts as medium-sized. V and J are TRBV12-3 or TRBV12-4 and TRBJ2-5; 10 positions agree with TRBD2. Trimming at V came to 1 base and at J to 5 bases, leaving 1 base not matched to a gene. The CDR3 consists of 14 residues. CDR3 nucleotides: TGTGCCAGCAGTTTAGGGGGACTAGCGGAGACCCAGTACTTC. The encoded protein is CASSLGGLAETQYF.

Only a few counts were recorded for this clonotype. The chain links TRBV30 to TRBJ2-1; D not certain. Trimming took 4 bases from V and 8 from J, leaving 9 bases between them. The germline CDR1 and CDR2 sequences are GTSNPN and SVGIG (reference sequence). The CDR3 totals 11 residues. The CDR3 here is CAWTGFDEQFF. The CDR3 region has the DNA TGTGCCTGGACCGGTTTCGATGAGCAGTTCTTC. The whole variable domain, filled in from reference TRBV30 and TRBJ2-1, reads SQTIHQWPATLVQPVGSPLSLECTVEGTSNPNLYWYRQAAGRGLQLLFYSVGIGQISSEVPQNLSASRPQDRQFILSSKKLLLSDSGFYLCAWTGFDEQFFGPGTRLTVL.

This chain's CDR3 is CASSSRGGQSHNEQFF. CDR3 in DNA: TGCGCCAGCAGCTCTCGGGGGGGCCAAAGCCATAATGAGCAGTTCTTC. This sequence joins TRBV5-1 and TRBJ2-1; 8 positions match TRBD2. The germline gives CDR1 SGHRS, CDR2 YFSETQ. V was pared by 3 bases and J by 7 bases, with 12 bases of the junction left unmatched. This CDR3 has 16 amino acids. Variable domain in full (rest from reference TRBV5-1 and TRBJ2-1): KAGVTQTPRYLIKTRGQQVTLSCSPISGHRSVSWYQQTPGQGLQFLFEYFSETQRNKGNFPGRFSGRQFSNSRSEMNVSTLELGDSALYLCASSSRGGQSHNEQFFGPGTRLTVL.

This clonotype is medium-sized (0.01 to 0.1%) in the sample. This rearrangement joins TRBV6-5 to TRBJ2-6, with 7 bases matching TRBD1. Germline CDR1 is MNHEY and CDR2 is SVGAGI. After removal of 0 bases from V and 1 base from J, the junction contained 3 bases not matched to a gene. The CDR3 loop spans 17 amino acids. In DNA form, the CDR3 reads TGTGCCAGCAGTTACTCGACAGGGATTTCTGGGGCCAACGTCCTGACTTTC. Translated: CASSYSTGISGANVLTF.

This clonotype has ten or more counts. The CDR3 sequence is CSARDSGAVDSNQPQHF. For the CDR3, the DNA is TGCAGTGCTAGAGATTCTGGGGCAGTTGATAGCAATCAGCCCCAGCATTTT. This chain joins TRBV20-1 and TRBJ1-5, with a tentative D call TRBD1 (5 bases). CDR1 and CDR2 from the germline V gene are DFQATT and SNEGSKA (reference sequence). V was trimmed by 0 bases and J by 0 bases, leaving 15 bases between them. The CDR3 is 17 residues long.

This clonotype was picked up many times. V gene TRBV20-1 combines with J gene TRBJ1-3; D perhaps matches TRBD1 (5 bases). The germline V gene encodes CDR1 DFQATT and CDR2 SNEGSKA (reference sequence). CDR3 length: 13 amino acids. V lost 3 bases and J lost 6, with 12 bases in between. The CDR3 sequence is CSASGGSANTIYF. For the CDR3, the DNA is TGCAGTGCTAGCGGGGGGTCCGCAAACACCATATATTTT.

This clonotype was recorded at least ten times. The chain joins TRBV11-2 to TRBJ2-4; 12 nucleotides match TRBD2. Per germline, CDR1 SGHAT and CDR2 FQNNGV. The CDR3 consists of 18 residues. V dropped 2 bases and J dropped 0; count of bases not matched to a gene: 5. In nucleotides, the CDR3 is TGTGCCAGCAGCTTACGACTAGCGGGGGATCTAGCCAAAAACATTCAGTACTTC. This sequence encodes CASSLRLAGDLAKNIQYF. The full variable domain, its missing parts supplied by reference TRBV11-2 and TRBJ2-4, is EAGVAQSPRYKIIEKRQSVAFWCNPISGHATLYWYQQILGQGPKLLIQFQNNGVVDDSQLPKDRFSAERLKGVDSTLKIQPAKLEDSAVYLCASSLRLAGDLAKNIQYFGAGTRLSVL.